The 7 T cell receptor beta chains below come from one sample, sequenced in a study of human T cells and chemical hapten exposure. Sample time point: pre-sensitization, week 0. Treatment: therapeutic diphenylcyclopropenone sensitization with weekly scalp DPC. TCRdb ran MiXCR on the RACE reads and lists one entry per CDR3 protein. Of 150,000 to 200,000 distinct CDR3 sequences listed, nearly 30% are singletons. Sequencing was performed on whole blood, taken in connection with sensitization to the hapten diphenylcyclopropenone (DPC). Receptors were obtained from a woman between 25 and 40 years old with alopecia areata. Some clones in this sample may be carry-over from other donors' samples.

The chain combines TRBV7-9 with TRBJ2-7; 7 bases line up with TRBD1. This CDR3 is 14 amino acids long. Germline loops: CDR1 SEHNR, CDR2 FQNEAQ (reference sequence). Trimming removed 4 bases from V and 4 bases from J; junction bases left unmatched: 7. The CDR3 loop is CASSSRGQPYEQYF. In DNA form, the CDR3 reads TGTGCCAGCAGCTCCCGGGGACAGCCGTACGAGCAGTACTTC.

The chain couples TRBV12-3 or TRBV12-4 to TRBJ2-3; 9 positions agree with TRBD2. The CDR3 spans 14 residues. The V segment lost 10 bases and the J segment 2 bases; nucleotides outside the gene matches: 7. This CDR3 reads CATSSSGDTDTQYF. The CDR3 DNA reads TGTGCCACCTCGTCTAGCGGGGACACAGATACGCAGTATTTT.

The chain recombines TRBV29-1 with TRBJ2-1; D possibly corresponds to TRBD2 (6 bases). With 6 bases removed from V and 0 bases from J, the gap between germline ends came to 6 bases. The CDR3 runs to 12 residues. The germline CDR1 and CDR2 sequences are SQVTM and ANQGSEA. The CDR3 sequence is CSVGGSYNEQFF. The CDR3 DNA reads as TGCAGCGTGGGAGGCTCCTACAATGAGCAGTTCTTC.

This clonotype was found a few times. The genes are TRBV20-1 and TRBJ2-3; 15 bases line up with TRBD2. Germline V lookup: CDR1 DFQATT, CDR2 SNEGSKA (reference sequence). This CDR3 spans 15 amino acids. V trimming: 1 base; J trimming: 7 bases; junction bases outside the gene matches: 3. The CDR3 here is CSARGTSGGANTQYF. CDR3 in DNA: TGCAGTGCTAGAGGGACTAGCGGGGGGGCGAATACGCAGTATTTT.

V is TRBV29-1 and J is TRBJ2-3, with a weak D call TRBD2 (6 bases). V lost 4 bases and J 4 bases, leaving 15 bases between the germline ends. Germline CDR1 reads SQVTM; CDR2 reads ANQGSEA. The CDR3 sequence is 14 residues long. CDR3: CSVVAGSQSDTQYF. The CDR3 nucleotides read TGCAGCGTTGTCGCGGGGAGCCAGTCAGATACGCAGTATTTT.

This rearrangement joins TRBV19 to TRBJ1-5; no clear D gene. The CDR3 has 14 amino acids. Germline CDR1 is LNHDA and CDR2 is SQIVND (reference sequence). V shed 3 bases and J shed 6 bases, with 12 bases lying between them. CDR3 in DNA: TGTGCCAGTAGTATGAGGCGGAGCGGTCAGCCCCAGCATTTT. Amino acids: CASSMRRSGQPQHF.

The chain carries TRBV20-1 and TRBJ2-7; D is perhaps TRBD1 (5 bases). The germline V gene encodes CDR1 DFQATT and CDR2 SNEGSKA (reference sequence). The CDR3 has 16 amino acids. Deletions cut 6 bases from V and 2 bases from J, with 23 bases between. The CDR3 protein is CSARTTDTRLTYEQYF. CDR3 DNA sequence: TGCAGTGCCCGAACTACGGACACCCGTTTAACCTACGAGCAGTACTTC.